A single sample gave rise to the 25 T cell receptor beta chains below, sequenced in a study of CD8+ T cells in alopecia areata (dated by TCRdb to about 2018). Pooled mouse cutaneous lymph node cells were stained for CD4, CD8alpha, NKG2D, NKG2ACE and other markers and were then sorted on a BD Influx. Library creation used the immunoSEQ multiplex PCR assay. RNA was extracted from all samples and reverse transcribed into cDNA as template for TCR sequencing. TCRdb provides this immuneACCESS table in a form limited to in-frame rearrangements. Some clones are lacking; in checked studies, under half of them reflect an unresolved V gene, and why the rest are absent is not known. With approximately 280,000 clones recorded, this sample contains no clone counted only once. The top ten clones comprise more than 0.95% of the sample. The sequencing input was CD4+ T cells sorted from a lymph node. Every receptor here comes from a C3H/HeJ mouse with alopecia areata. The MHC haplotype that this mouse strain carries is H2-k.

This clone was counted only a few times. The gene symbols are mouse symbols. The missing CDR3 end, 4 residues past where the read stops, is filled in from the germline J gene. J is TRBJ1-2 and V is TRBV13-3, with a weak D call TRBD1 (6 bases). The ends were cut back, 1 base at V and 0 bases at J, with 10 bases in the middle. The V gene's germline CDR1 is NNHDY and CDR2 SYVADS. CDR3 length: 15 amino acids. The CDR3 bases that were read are TGTGCCAGCAGTGATAGGGGACATGCAAACTCC. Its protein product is CASSDRGHANS. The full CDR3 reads CASSDRGHANSDYTF.

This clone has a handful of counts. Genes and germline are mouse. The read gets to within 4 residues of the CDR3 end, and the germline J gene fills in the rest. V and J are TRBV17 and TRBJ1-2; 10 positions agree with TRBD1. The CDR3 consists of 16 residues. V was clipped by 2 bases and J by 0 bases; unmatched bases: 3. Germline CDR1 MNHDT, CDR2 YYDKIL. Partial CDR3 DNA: TGTGCTAGCAGTAGACCCGGGACAGGGGCAAACTCC. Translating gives CASSRPGTGANS. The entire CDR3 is CASSRPGTGANSDYTF.

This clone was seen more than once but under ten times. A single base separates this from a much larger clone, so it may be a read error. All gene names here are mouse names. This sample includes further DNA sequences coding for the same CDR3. The CDR3 bases that were read are TGTGCCAGCAGCCAAGAGTGGGGGAACCAAGAC. The encoded protein is CASSQEWGNQD. The whole CDR3 region reads CASSQEWGNQDTQYF. This sequence joins TRBV5 and TRBJ2-5, with a possible D match to TRBD2 (6 bases). The read ends 4 residues early relative to the CDR3; the germline J gene fills the gap. Germline CDR1 and CDR2: LGHNA and YNLKQL (reference sequence). V lost 0 bases, J lost 0 bases, and 7 bases lay in between. This CDR3 spans 15 amino acids.

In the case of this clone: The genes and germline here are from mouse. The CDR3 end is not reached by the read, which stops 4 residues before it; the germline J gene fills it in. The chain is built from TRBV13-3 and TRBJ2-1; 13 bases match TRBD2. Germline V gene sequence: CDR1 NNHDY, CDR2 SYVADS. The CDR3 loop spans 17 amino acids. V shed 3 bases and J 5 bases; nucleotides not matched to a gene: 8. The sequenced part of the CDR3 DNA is TGTGCCAGCAGTGGTCGGACTGGGGGGGCGCGTGATGCT. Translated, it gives CASSGRTGGARDA. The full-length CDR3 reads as CASSGRTGGARDAEQFF.

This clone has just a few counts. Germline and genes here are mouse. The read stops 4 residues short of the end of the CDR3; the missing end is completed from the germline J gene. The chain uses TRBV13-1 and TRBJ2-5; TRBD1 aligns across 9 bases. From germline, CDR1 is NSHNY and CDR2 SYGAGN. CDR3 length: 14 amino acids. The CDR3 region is CASSETGTGDTQYF. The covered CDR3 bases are TGTGCCAGCAGTGAAACGGGGACAGGGGAC.

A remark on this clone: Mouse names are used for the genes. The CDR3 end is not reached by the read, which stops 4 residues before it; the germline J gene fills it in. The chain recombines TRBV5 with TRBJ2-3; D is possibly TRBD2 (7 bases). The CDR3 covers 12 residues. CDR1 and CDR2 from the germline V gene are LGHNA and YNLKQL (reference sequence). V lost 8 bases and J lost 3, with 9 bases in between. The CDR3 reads CASRGAAETLYF. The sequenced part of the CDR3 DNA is TGTGCCAGCCGGGGGGCCGCAGAA.

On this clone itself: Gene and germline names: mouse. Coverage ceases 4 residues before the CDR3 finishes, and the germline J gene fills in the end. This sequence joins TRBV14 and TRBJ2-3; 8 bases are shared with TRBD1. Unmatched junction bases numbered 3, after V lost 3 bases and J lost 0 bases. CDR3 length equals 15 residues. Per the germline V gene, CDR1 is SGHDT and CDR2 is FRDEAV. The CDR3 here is CASSSTGASAETLYF. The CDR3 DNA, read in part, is TGTGCCAGCAGTTCGACAGGGGCCAGTGCAGAA.

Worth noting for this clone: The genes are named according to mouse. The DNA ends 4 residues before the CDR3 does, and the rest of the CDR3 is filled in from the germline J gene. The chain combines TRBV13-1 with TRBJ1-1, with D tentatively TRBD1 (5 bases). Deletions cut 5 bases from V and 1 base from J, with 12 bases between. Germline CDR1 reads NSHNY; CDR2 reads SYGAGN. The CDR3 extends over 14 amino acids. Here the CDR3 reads CASSPRGGNTEVFF. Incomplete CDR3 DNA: TGTGCCAGCAGCCCCCGGGGGGGAAACACA.

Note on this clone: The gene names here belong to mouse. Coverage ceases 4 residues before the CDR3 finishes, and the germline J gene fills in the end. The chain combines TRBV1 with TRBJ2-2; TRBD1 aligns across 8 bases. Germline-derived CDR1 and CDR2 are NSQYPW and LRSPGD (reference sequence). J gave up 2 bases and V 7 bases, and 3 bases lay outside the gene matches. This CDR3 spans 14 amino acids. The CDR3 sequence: CTCITGGNTGQLYF. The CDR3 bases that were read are TGCACCTGCATCACAGGGGGGAACACCGGG.

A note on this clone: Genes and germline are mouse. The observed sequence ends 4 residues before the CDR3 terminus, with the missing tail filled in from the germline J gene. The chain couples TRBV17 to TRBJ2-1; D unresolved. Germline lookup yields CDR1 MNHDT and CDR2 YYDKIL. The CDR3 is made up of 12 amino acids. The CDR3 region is CASSRGQAEQFF. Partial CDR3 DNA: TGTGCTAGCAGTAGAGGCCAGGCT.

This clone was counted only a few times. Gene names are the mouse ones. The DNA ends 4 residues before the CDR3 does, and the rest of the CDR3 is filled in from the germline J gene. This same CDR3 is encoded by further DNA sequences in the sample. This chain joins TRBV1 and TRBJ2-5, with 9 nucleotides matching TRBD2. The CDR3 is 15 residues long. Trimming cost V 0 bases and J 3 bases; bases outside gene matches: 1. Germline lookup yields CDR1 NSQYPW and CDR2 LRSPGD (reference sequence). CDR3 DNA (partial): TGCACCTGCAGTGCAGATGGGGGGGCGCAAGAC. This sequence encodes CTCSADGGAQD. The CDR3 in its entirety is CTCSADGGAQDTQYF.

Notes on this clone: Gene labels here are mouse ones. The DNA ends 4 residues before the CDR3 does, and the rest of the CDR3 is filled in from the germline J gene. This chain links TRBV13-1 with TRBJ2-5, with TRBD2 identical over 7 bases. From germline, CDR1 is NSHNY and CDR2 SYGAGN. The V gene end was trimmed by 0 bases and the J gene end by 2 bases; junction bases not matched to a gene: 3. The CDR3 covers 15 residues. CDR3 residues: CASSDVWGFQDTQYF. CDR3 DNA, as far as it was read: TGTGCCAGCAGTGATGTCTGGGGGTTCCAAGAC.

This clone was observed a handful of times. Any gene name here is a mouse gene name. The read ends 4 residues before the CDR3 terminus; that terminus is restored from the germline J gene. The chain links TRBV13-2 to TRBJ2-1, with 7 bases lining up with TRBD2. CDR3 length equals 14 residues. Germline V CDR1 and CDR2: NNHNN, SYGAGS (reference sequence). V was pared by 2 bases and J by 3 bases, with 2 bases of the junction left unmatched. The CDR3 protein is CASGDWGSYAEQFF. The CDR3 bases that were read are TGTGCCAGCGGTGACTGGGGGTCCTATGCT.

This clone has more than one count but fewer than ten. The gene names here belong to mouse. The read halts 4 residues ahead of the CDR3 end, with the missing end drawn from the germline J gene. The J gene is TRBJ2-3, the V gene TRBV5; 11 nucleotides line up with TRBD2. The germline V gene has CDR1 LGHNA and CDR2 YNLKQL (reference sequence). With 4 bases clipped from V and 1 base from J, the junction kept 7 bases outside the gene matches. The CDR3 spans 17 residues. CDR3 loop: CASSPKLGGRGAETLYF. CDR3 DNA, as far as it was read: TGTGCCAGCAGCCCGAAACTGGGGGGGCGCGGTGCAGAA.

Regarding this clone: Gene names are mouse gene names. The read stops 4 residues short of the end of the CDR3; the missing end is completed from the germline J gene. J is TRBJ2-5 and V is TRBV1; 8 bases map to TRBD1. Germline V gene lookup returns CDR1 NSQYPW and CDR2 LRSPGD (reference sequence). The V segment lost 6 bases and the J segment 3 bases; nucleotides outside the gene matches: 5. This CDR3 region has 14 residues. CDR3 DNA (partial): TGCACCTGCAGCGACGGGACAGGTCAAGAC. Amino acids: CTCSDGTGQD. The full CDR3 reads CTCSDGTGQDTQYF.

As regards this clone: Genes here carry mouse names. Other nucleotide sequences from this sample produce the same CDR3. The CDR3 sequence: CASSIQQNTEVFF. CDR3 DNA (partial): TGTGCCAGCAGTATACAACAAAACACA. V usage is TRBV19 and J usage is TRBJ1-1; no clear D gene. The read stops 4 residues short of the end of the CDR3; the missing end is completed from the germline J gene. Trimming pared 1 base from V and 1 base from J, leaving 5 bases between. The CDR3 is 13 residues long. Germline CDR1 FNHDT, CDR2 SITEND (reference sequence).

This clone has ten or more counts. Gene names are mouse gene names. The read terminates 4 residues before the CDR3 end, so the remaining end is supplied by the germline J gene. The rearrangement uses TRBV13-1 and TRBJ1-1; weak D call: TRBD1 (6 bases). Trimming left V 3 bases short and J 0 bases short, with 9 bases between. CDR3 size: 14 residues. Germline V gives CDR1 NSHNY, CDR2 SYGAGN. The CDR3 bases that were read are TGTGCCAGCAGTGGGGACAATGCAAACACA. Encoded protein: CASSGDNANT. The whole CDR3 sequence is CASSGDNANTEVFF.

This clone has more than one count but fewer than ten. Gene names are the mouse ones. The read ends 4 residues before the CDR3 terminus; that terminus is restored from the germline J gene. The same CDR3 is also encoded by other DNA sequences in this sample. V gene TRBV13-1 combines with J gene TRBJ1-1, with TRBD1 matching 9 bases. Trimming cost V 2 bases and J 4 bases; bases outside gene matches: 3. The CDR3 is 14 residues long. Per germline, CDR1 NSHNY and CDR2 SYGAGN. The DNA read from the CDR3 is TGTGCCAGCAGTGAACAGGGGGCTGTCACA. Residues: CASSEQGAVT. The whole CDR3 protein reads CASSEQGAVTEVFF.

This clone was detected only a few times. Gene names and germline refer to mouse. The chain's CDR3 is CASSEGGGEVFF. The sequenced CDR3 bases are TGTGCCAGCAGTGAGGGGGGCGGA. The chain recombines TRBV13-1 with TRBJ1-1; D might be TRBD1 (6 bases). Read sequence stops 4 residues before the CDR3 end, and the germline J gene provides the missing end. Germline V gene lookup returns CDR1 NSHNY and CDR2 SYGAGN. This CDR3 contains 12 residues.

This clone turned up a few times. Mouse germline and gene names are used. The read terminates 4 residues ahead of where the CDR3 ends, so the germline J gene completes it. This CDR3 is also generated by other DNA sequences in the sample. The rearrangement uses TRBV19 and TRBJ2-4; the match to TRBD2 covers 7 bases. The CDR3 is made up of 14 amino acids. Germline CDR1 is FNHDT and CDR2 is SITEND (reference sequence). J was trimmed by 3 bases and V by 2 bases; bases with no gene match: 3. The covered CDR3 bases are TGTGCCAGCAGTATTGTTGGGGGGCAAAAC. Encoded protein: CASSIVGGQN. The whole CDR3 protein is CASSIVGGQNTLYF.

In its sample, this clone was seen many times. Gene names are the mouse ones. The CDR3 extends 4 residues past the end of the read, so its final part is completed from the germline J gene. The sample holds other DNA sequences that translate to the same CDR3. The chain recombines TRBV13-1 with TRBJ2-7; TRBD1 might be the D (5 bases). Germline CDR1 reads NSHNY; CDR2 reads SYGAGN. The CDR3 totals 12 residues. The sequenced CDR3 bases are TGTGCCAGCAGTGATTCCAGGGAT. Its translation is CASSDSRD. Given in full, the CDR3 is CASSDSRDEQYF.

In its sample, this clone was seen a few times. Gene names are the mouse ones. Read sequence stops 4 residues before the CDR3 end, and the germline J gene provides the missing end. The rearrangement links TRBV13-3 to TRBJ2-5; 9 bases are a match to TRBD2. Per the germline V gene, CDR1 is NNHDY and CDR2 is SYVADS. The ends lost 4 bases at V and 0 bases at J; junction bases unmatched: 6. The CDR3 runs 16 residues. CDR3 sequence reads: CASSPGTGLNQDTQYF. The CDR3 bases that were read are TGTGCCAGCAGTCCCGGGACTGGGCTTAACCAAGAC.

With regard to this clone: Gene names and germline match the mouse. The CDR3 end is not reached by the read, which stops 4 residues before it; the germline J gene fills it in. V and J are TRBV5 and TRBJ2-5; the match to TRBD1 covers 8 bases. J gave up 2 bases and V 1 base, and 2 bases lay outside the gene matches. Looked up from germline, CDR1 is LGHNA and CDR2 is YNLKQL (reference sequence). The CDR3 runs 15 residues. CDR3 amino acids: CASSQVRGRQDTQYF. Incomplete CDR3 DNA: TGTGCCAGCAGCCAAGTCAGGGGGCGCCAAGAC.

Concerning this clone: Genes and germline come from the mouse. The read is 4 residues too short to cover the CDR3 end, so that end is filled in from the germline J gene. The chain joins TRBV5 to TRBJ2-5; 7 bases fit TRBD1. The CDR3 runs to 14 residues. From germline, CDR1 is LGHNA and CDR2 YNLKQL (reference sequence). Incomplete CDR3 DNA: TGTGCCAGCAGCCAAAGACAGGGTTGGGAC. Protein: CASSQRQGWD. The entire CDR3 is CASSQRQGWDTQYF.

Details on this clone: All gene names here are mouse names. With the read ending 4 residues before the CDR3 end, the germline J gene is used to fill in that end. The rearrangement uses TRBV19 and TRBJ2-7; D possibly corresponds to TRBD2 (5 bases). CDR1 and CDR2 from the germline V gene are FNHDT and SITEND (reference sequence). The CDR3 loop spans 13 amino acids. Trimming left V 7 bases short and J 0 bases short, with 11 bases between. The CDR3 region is CASAGKSSYEQYF. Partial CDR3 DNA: TGTGCCAGCGCTGGGAAGAGCTCCTAT.